A single sample is the source of the 13 T cell receptor beta chains below, sequenced in a study of blood T cell repertoires in COVID-19. Profiled with immunoSEQ multiplex PCR; TCRdb holds only in-frame clones, not every one. The sample includes about 80,000 clones, about 79% of them seen just once. Source material: peripheral blood. The receptors were sampled from a human donor in a cohort sampled during active COVID-19.

V usage is TRBV10-3 and J usage is TRBJ1-1; tentative D call: TRBD1 (6 bases). The CDR3 is made up of 12 amino acids. V lost 6 bases to trimming and J lost 7 bases, with 12 bases between them. CDR1 is ENHRY, CDR2 SYGVKD, per germline. The CDR3 region is CAIRTGTLEAFF. The CDR3 DNA reads TGTGCCATCAGGACCGGGACACTTGAAGCTTTCTTT.

The V and J genes are TRBV29-1 and TRBJ2-1; the match to TRBD2 covers 11 bases. Trimming cost V 6 bases and J 4 bases; bases outside gene matches: 2. The CDR3 has 13 amino acids. Germline V lookup: CDR1 SQVTM, CDR2 ANQGSEA. The CDR3 protein is CSVGLAVYNEQFF. The CDR3 coding sequence is TGCAGCGTGGGACTAGCGGTATACAATGAGCAGTTCTTC.

This chain joins TRBV3-1 (or the pseudogene TRBV3-2) and TRBJ2-5; 9 bases fit TRBD2. Unmatched junction bases numbered 5, after V lost 3 bases and J lost 6 bases. CDR1 is LGHDT, CDR2 YNNKEL, per germline (reference sequence). This CDR3 spans 14 amino acids. The CDR3 protein is CASSHLAGRQTQYF. CDR3 in DNA: TGTGCCAGCAGCCACCTAGCGGGGAGACAGACCCAGTACTTC.

The chain joins TRBV10-3 to TRBJ2-5; a possible D gene is TRBD1 (7 bases). V was clipped by 6 bases and J by 4 bases, with 21 bases between them. The germline CDR1 and CDR2 sequences are ENHRY and SYGVKD. This CDR3 spans 16 amino acids. The CDR3 bases are TGTGCCATCAGCTCTCTCAGGGGGAGGATTGGAGAGACCCAGTACTTC. Translation gives CAISSLRGRIGETQYF.

This sequence joins TRBV4-3 and TRBJ2-1, with 9 bases fitting TRBD1. The CDR3 extends over 18 amino acids. Losses at the gene ends were 4 bases for V and 3 bases for J; bases not matched to a gene: 13. Germline V gene lookup returns CDR1 LGHNA and CDR2 YSLEER. DNA of the CDR3: TGCGCCAGCAGCCGCGACCCCCCGACAGGGGGATACTACAATGAGCAGTTCTTC. It specifies CASSRDPPTGGYYNEQFF.

This chain joins TRBV7-9 and TRBJ2-7; 7 nucleotides line up with TRBD1. CDR1 is SEHNR, CDR2 FQNEAQ, per germline (reference sequence). Germline trimming cut 9 bases from V and 3 bases from J; bases unmatched to any gene: 5. This CDR3 spans 12 amino acids. Here the CDR3 DNA reads TGTGCCAGTGGGGCAGGGGGCTACGAGCAGTACTTC. This sequence encodes CASGAGGYEQYF.

The V gene is TRBV18, the J gene TRBJ1-1; 7 bases fit TRBD1. Germline CDR1 KGHSH, CDR2 LQKENI. The CDR3 sequence is 13 residues long. J was trimmed by 6 bases and V by 6 bases; bases with no gene match: 7. The CDR3 region has the DNA TGTGCCAGCTCTTCAGCAGGGGGTTCTGAAGCTTTCTTT. Translation gives CASSSAGGSEAFF.

The chain links TRBV27 to TRBJ1-4; D is perhaps TRBD1 (6 bases). Germline CDR1 is MNHEY and CDR2 is SMNVEV (reference sequence). Trimming left V 0 bases short and J 8 bases short, with 16 bases between. CDR3 length: 16 amino acids. CDR3 amino acids: CASSLSPTGSGEKLFF. CDR3 bases: TGTGCCAGCAGTTTATCGCCCACAGGGTCGGGGGAAAAACTGTTTTTT.

The chain employs TRBV7-2 and TRBJ1-5; maybe TRBD1 (5 bases). V lost 5 bases to trimming and J lost 5 bases, with 10 bases between them. This CDR3 spans 13 amino acids. Germline lookup yields CDR1 SGHTA and CDR2 FQGNSA. The CDR3 is CASSVRGDQPQHF. For the CDR3, the DNA is TGTGCCAGCAGCGTACGGGGGGATCAGCCCCAGCATTTT. Full variable domain (outside the CDR3, taken from reference TRBV7-2 and TRBJ1-5): GAGVSQSPSNKVTEKGKDVELRCDPISGHTALYWYRQSLGQGLEFLIYFQGNSAPDKSGLPSDRFSAERTGGSVSTLTIQRTQQEDSAVYLCASSVRGDQPQHFGDGTRLSIL.

The rearrangement links TRBV27 to TRBJ2-2; D perhaps matches TRBD2 (6 bases). Germline V gene lookup returns CDR1 MNHEY and CDR2 SMNVEV (reference sequence). The CDR3 spans 14 residues. Trimming removed 4 bases from V and 6 bases from J, with 12 bases in between. The CDR3 reads CASSSDYFAGELFF. The CDR3 DNA is TGTGCCAGCAGTTCGGACTATTTTGCCGGGGAGCTGTTTTTT.

The chain recombines TRBV7-8 with TRBJ2-3, with D tentatively TRBD1 (5 bases). Trimming shortened V by 4 bases and J by 2 bases, and 22 bases separated the two germline ends. Germline-derived CDR1 and CDR2 are SGHVS and FQNEAQ. This CDR3 contains 18 residues. The CDR3 sequence is CASSYYPLQEYDTDTQYF. As DNA, the CDR3 is TGTGCCAGCAGCTATTATCCCCTACAGGAGTATGACACAGATACGCAGTATTTT.

The rearrangement uses TRBV10-3 and TRBJ1-3; 9 nucleotides align to TRBD1. This CDR3 is 16 amino acids long. V lost 3 bases, J lost 3 bases, and 6 bases stayed unmatched. The germline V gene has CDR1 ENHRY and CDR2 SYGVKD. The DNA of the CDR3 is TGTGCCATCAGTGAACCGGGACAGGGTTTTGGAAACACCATATATTTT. As protein: CAISEPGQGFGNTIYF.

The chain has TRBV11-2 and TRBJ2-3, with a tentative D call TRBD2 (6 bases). V lost 5 bases and J lost 4, with 7 bases in between. CDR3 length equals 12 residues. From germline, CDR1 is SGHAT and CDR2 FQNNGV. The chain's CDR3 is CASSGGSDTQYF. CDR3 nucleotides: TGTGCCAGCAGCGGAGGGTCAGATACGCAGTATTTT.